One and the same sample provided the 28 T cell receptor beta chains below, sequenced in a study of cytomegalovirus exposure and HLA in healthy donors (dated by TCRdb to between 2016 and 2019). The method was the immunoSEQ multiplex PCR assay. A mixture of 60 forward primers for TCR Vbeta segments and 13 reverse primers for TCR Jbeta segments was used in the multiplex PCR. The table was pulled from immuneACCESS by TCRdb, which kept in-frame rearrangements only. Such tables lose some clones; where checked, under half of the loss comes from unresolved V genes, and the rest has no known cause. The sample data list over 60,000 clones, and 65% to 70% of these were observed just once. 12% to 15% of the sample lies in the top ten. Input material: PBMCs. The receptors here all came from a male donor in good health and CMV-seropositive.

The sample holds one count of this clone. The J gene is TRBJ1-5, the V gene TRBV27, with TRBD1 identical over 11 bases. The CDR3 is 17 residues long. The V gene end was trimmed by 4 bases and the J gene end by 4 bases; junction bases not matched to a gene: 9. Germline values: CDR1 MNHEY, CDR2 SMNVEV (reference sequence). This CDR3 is CASSSNMGQGVNQPQHF. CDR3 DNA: TGTGCCAGCAGTTCAAACATGGGACAGGGGGTAAATCAGCCCCAGCATTTT.

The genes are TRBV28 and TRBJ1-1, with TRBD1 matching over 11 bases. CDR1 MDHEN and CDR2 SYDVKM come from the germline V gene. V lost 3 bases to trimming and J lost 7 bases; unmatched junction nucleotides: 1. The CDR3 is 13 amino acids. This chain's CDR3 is CASSLGQGDEAFF. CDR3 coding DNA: TGTGCCAGCAGTTTGGGACAGGGGGATGAAGCTTTCTTT.

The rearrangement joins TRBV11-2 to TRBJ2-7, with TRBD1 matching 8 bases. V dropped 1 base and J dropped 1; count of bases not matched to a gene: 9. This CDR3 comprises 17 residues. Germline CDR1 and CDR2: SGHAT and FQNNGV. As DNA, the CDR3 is TGTGCCAGCAGCTTAGCCTCCCGCAGGACAGGGTCCTACGAGCAGTACTTC. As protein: CASSLASRRTGSYEQYF. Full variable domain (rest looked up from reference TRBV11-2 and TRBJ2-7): EAGVAQSPRYKIIEKRQSVAFWCNPISGHATLYWYQQILGQGPKLLIQFQNNGVVDDSQLPKDRFSAERLKGVDSTLKIQPAKLEDSAVYLCASSLASRRTGSYEQYFGPGTRLTVT.

The CDR3, as DNA: TGTGCCAGCAGCTTCGGAGGCTACGAGCAGTACTTC. It yields the protein CASSFGGYEQYF. The chain has TRBV5-5 and TRBJ2-7; a possible D gene is TRBD2 (5 bases). The CDR3 is 12 residues long. Germline CDR1 is SGHKS and CDR2 is YYEKEE (reference sequence). V lost 2 bases, J lost 3 bases, and 6 bases lay in between.

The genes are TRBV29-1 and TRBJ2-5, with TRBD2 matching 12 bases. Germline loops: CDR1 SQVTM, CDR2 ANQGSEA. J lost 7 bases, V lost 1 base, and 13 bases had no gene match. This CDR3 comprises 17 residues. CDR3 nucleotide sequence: TGCAGCGTTGAAGGTGATGGACTAGCGGGAATGCGTGGGACCCAGTACTTC. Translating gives CSVEGDGLAGMRGTQYF.

The chain's CDR3 is CASRNDRVNTGELFF. CDR3 DNA: TGTGCCAGCAGAAATGACAGGGTGAACACCGGGGAGCTGTTTTTT. The chain has TRBV5-5 and TRBJ2-2; 7 bases map to TRBD1. V shed 5 bases, J shed 1 base, and the junction held 5 bases outside the gene matches. Germline values: CDR1 SGHKS, CDR2 YYEKEE (reference sequence). CDR3 size: 15 residues. The whole variable domain, remainder taken from reference TRBV5-5 and TRBJ2-2, is DAGVTQSPTHLIKTRGQQVTLRCSPISGHKSVSWYQQVLGQGPQFIFQYYEKEERGRGNFPDRFSARQFPNYSSELNVNALLLGDSALYLCASRNDRVNTGELFFGEGSRLTVL.

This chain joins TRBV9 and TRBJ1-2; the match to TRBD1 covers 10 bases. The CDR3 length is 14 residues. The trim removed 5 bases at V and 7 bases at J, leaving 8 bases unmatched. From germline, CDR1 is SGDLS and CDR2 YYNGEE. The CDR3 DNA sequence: TGTGCCAGCAGTTTCACCGGGACAGGGGTTGGCTACACCTTC. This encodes CASSFTGTGVGYTF.

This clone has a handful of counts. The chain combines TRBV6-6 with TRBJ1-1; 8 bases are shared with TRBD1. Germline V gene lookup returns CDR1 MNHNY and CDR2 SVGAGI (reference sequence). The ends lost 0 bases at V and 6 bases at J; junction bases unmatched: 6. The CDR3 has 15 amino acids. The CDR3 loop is CASSYSGQAFAEAFF. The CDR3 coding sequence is TGTGCCAGCAGTTACTCGGGACAGGCGTTCGCTGAAGCTTTCTTT.

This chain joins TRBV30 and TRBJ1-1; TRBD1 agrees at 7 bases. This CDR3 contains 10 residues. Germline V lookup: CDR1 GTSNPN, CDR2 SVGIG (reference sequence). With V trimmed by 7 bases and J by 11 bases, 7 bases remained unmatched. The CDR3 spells CAYYAGGAFF. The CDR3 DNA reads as TGTGCCTACTACGCAGGGGGGGCTTTCTTT. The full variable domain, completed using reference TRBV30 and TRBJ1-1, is SQTIHQWPATLVQPVGSPLSLECTVEGTSNPNLYWYRQAAGRGLQLLFYSVGIGQISSEVPQNLSASRPQDRQFILSSKKLLLSDSGFYLCAYYAGGAFFGQGTRLTVV.

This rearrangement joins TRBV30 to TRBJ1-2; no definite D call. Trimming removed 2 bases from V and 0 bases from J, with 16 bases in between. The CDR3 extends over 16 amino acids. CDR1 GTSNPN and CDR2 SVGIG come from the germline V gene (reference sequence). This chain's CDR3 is CAWSPPYGTTNYGYTF. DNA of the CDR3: TGTGCCTGGAGTCCCCCCTACGGCACTACTAACTATGGCTACACCTTC.

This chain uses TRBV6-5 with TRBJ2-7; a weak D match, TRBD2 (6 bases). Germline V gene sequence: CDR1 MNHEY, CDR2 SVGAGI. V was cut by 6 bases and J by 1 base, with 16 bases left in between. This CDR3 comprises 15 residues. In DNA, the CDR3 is TGTGCCAGCAGCAGGGACTCTCCGGGTTCCTACGAGCAGTACTTC. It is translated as CASSRDSPGSYEQYF.

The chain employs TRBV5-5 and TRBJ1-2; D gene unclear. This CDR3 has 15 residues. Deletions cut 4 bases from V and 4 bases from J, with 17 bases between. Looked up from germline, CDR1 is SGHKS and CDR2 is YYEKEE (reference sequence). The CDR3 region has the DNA TGTGCCAGCAGCCGTAACACAGCGGCGGGCTATGGCTACACCTTC. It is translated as CASSRNTAAGYGYTF.

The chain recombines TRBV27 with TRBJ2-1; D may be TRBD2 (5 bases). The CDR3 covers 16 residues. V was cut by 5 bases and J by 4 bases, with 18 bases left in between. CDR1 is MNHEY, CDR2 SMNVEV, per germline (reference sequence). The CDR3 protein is CASSPTLSGRYNEQFF. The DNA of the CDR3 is TGTGCCAGCAGTCCAACCCTCAGCGGCCGATACAATGAGCAGTTCTTC.

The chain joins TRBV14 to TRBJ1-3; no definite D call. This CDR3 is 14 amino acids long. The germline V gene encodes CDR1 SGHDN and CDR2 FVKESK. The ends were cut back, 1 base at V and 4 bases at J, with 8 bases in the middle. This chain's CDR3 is CASSQVHVGNTIYF. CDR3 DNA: TGTGCCAGCAGCCAAGTCCATGTCGGAAACACCATATATTTT.

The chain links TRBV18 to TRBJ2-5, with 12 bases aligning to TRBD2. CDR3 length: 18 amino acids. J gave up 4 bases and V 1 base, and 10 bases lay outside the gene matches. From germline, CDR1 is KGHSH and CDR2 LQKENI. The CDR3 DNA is TGTGCCAGCTCACCACGGTCTAGCGGGGGGGCGTCCAGAGAGACCCAGTACTTC. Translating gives CASSPRSSGGASRETQYF. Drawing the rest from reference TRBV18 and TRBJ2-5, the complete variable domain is NAGVMQNPRHLVRRRGQEARLRCSPMKGHSHVYWYRQLPEEGLKFMVYLQKENIIDESGMPKERFSAEFPKEGPSILRIQQVVRGDSAAYFCASSPRSSGGASRETQYFGPGTRLLVL.

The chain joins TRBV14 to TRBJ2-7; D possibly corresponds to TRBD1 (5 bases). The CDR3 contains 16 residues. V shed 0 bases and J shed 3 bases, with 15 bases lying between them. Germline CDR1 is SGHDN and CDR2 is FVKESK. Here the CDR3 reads CASSQDGPGNVYEQYF. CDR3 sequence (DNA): TGTGCCAGCAGCCAAGATGGTCCAGGGAACGTCTACGAGCAGTACTTC.

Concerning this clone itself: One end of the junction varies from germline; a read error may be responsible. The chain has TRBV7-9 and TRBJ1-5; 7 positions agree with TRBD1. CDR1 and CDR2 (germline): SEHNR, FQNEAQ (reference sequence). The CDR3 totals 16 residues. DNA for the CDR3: TGTTCCAGCAGCCAAGGCGGGACAGCTAGCAATCAGCCCCAGCATTTT. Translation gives CSSSQGGTASNQPQHF.

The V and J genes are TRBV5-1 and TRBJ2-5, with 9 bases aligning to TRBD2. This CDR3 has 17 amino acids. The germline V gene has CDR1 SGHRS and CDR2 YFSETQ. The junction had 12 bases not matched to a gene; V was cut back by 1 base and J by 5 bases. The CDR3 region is CASSLYLAGSIKETQYF. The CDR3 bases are TGCGCCAGCAGCTTGTATCTAGCGGGAAGCATCAAGGAGACCCAGTACTTC. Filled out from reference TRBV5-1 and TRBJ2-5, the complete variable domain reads KAGVTQTPRYLIKTRGQQVTLSCSPISGHRSVSWYQQTPGQGLQFLFEYFSETQRNKGNFPGRFSGRQFSNSRSEMNVSTLELGDSALYLCASSLYLAGSIKETQYFGPGTRLLVL.

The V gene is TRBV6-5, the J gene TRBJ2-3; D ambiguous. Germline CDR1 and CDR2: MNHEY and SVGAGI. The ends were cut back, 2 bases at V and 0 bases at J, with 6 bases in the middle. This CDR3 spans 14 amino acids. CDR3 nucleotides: TGTGCCAGCAGTTACGCGGTTAGCACAGATACGCAGTATTTT. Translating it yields CASSYAVSTDTQYF.

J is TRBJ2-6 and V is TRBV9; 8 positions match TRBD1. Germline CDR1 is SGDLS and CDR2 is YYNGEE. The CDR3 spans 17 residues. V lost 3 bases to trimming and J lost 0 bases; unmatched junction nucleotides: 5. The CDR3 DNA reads TGTGCCAGCAGCGCGGACAGGGTCCACTCTGGGGCCAACGTCCTGACTTTC. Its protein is CASSADRVHSGANVLTF.

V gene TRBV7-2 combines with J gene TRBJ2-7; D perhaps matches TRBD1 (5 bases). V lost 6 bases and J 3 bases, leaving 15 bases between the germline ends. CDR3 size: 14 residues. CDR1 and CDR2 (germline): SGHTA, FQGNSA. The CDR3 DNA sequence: TGTGCCAGCAGTCTGACTCCAGGGATCTACGAGCAGTACTTC. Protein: CASSLTPGIYEQYF.

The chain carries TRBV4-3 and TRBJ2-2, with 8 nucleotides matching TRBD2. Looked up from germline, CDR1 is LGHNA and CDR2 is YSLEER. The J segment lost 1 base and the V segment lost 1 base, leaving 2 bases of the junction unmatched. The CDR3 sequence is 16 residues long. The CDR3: CASSQGAGGNTGELFF. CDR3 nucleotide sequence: TGCGCCAGCAGCCAAGGCGCGGGGGGGAACACCGGGGAGCTGTTTTTT.

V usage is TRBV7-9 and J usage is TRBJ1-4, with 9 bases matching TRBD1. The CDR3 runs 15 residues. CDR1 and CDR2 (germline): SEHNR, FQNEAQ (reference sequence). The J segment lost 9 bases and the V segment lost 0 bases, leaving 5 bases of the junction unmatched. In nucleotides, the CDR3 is TGTGCCAGCAGCTTAGCGGGACAGGGTTTGAAAAAACTGTTTTTT. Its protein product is CASSLAGQGLKKLFF.

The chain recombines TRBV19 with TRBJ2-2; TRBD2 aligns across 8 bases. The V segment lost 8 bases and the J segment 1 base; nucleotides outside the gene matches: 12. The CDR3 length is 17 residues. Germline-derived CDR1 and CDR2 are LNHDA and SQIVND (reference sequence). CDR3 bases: TGTGCCAGTGGAAGCCTTATGGGACTAGTGAACACCGGGGAGCTGTTTTTT. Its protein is CASGSLMGLVNTGELFF.

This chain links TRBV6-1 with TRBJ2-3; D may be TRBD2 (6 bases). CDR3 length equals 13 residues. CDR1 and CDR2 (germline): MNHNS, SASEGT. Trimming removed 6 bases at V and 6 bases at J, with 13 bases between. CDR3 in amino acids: CASRLLTSDTQYF. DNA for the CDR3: TGTGCCAGCAGGCTCCTTACTAGCGATACGCAGTATTTT.

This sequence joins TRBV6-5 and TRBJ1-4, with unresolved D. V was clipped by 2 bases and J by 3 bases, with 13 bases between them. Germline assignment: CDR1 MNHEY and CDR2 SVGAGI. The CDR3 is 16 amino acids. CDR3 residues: CASSYVTGPSNEKLFF. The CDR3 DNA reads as TGTGCCAGCAGTTACGTGACGGGTCCTTCTAATGAAAAACTGTTTTTT.

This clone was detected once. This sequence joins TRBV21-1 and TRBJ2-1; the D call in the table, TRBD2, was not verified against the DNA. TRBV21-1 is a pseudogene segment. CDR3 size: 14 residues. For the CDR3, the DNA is TGTGCCTGCAACACTAGCGGGAGTTTAGGTGAGCAGTTCTTC. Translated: CACNTSGSLGEQFF.

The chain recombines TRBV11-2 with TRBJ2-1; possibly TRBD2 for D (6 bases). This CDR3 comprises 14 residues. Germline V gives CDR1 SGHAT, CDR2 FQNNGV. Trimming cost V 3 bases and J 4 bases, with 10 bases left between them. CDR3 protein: CASSFASAYNEQFF. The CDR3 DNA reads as TGTGCCAGCAGCTTTGCTAGCGCATACAATGAGCAGTTCTTC.